The 32 T cell receptor beta chains given below trace back to one sample, sequenced in a study of T cell changes during pregnancy in multiple sclerosis (dated by TCRdb to between 2018 and 2021). The library was made by the immunoSEQ multiplex PCR assay. Drawn from immuneACCESS, this table holds only the in-frame rearrangements with V and J called that TCRdb kept. Clones are partly lost; checked studies trace under half to an unresolved V gene and leave the rest unexplained. This sample is represented by 60,000 to 90,000 clones; just over 90% of them were singletons. Clones ranked in the top ten supply roughly 2.6% of the sample. The sequenced sample was peripheral blood, obtained after pregnancy. Every receptor here comes from a female donor in good health, enrolled as a control in a pregnancy study.

The V and J genes are TRBV2 and TRBJ1-5, with TRBD1 identical over 9 bases. The CDR3 is made up of 15 amino acids. The germline gives CDR1 SNHLY, CDR2 FYNNEI. Trimming took 6 bases from V and 0 from J; bases not matched to a gene: 3. CDR3 protein: CASRGQGYSNQPQHF. CDR3 DNA: TGTGCCAGCAGGGGACAGGGCTATAGCAATCAGCCCCAGCATTTT.

The V and J genes are TRBV7-3 and TRBJ1-2; 8 bases map to TRBD1. V shed 1 base and J 8 bases; nucleotides not matched to a gene: 9. This CDR3 is 15 amino acids long. The V gene's germline CDR1 is SGHTA and CDR2 FQGTGA. The CDR3 spells CASSLSDRGGGGYTF. Written as DNA, the CDR3 is TGTGCCAGCAGCTTAAGTGACAGGGGTGGGGGAGGCTACACCTTC.

The chain carries TRBV19 and TRBJ2-7, with 7 bases lining up with TRBD1. This CDR3 has 14 amino acids. Germline values: CDR1 LNHDA, CDR2 SQIVND (reference sequence). The junction had 7 bases not matched to a gene; V was cut back by 5 bases and J by 3 bases. CDR3 DNA: TGTGCCAGTAGTCCCGGGACAGCGAACTACGAGCAGTACTTC. This codes for CASSPGTANYEQYF.

This chain connects TRBV27 to TRBJ2-1; D might be TRBD1 (6 bases). In germline, CDR1 is MNHEY, CDR2 SMNVEV (reference sequence). The CDR3 is 15 amino acids. V shed 5 bases and J shed 6 bases, with 17 bases lying between them. CDR3 residues: CASSPYLRQVNEQFF. The CDR3 DNA follows: TGTGCCAGCAGTCCCTACCTGAGACAGGTCAATGAGCAGTTCTTC.

The chain employs TRBV5-6 and TRBJ2-1; 8 nucleotides agree with TRBD1. Germline CDR1 reads SGHDT; CDR2 reads YYEEEE. The CDR3 extends over 16 amino acids. J gave up 2 bases and V 6 bases, and 10 bases lay outside the gene matches. CDR3 loop: CASTPQGARAYNEQFF. CDR3 DNA: TGTGCCAGCACGCCTCAGGGGGCGCGGGCCTACAATGAGCAGTTCTTC.

The J gene is TRBJ1-4, the V gene TRBV7-2; D is uncertain. The CDR3 totals 16 residues. Trimming removed 0 bases at V and 10 bases at J, with 18 bases between. Germline loops: CDR1 SGHTA, CDR2 FQGNSA. CDR3 loop: CASSLAPPTTLAKLFF. In nucleotides, the CDR3 is TGTGCCAGCAGCTTAGCCCCGCCGACAACATTGGCAAAACTGTTTTTT.

CDR3 bases: TGTGCCAGTTCGCCAGGGGGCCACTATGGCTACACCTTC. It codes for CASSPGGHYGYTF. The chain joins TRBV6-4 to TRBJ1-2, with TRBD1 matching 8 bases. This CDR3 spans 13 amino acids. V lost 9 bases and J lost 3; bases outside the gene matches: 6. Per germline, CDR1 MRHNA and CDR2 SNTAGT.

The rearrangement uses TRBV2 and TRBJ1-6; possibly TRBD1 for D (5 bases). Germline CDR1 SNHLY, CDR2 FYNNEI. Trimming removed 3 bases from V and 7 bases from J, with 7 bases in between. The CDR3 has 13 residues. Written as DNA, the CDR3 is TGTGCCAGCAGTGAGGGGCAGAATTCACCCCTCCACTTT. The encoded protein is CASSEGQNSPLHF.

The chain couples TRBV10-3 to TRBJ2-6; 10 bases map to TRBD2. Trimming cost V 2 bases and J 2 bases; bases outside gene matches: 9. CDR1 and CDR2 (germline): ENHRY, SYGVKD. This CDR3 comprises 19 residues. Here the CDR3 DNA reads TGTGCCATCAGTGAGGGTCTAGCGGGGGTACTCACTGGGGCCAACGTCCTGACTTTC. This gives the protein CAISEGLAGVLTGANVLTF.

This clone was counted once. This chain links TRBV11-2 with TRBJ2-1; 10 bases map to TRBD2. The CDR3 extends over 17 amino acids. CDR1 and CDR2 (germline): SGHAT, FQNNGV. Trimming removed 1 base from V and 4 bases from J; junction bases left unmatched: 7. The DNA of the CDR3 is TGTGCCAGCAGCTTAGTCGCTAGCGGGGGTTATTACAATGAGCAGTTCTTC. This sequence encodes CASSLVASGGYYNEQFF.

This rearrangement joins TRBV7-3 to TRBJ2-1; the match to TRBD2 covers 13 bases. CDR1 and CDR2 from the germline V gene are SGHTA and FQGTGA. The V and J ends lost 5 bases and 8 bases, in that order; junction bases with no gene match: 12. The CDR3 contains 17 residues. The CDR3 spells CASSQLGGTSGTHEQFF. The CDR3 DNA reads as TGTGCCAGCAGCCAACTAGGTGGGACTAGCGGGACCCATGAGCAGTTCTTC.

The chain joins TRBV9 to TRBJ2-3; TRBD2 might be the D (5 bases). The CDR3 extends over 15 amino acids. The germline gives CDR1 SGDLS, CDR2 YYNGEE. With 4 bases removed from V and 5 bases from J, the gap between germline ends came to 17 bases. This CDR3 reads CASSPLHLGGDTQYF. The CDR3, as DNA: TGTGCCAGCAGCCCCCTTCACCTCGGAGGAGATACGCAGTATTTT.

The V gene is TRBV9, the J gene TRBJ2-7; 11 nucleotides agree with TRBD2. Germline values: CDR1 SGDLS, CDR2 YYNGEE. V lost 2 bases to trimming and J lost 0 bases; unmatched junction nucleotides: 1. This CDR3 has 15 amino acids. The CDR3 coding sequence is TGTGCCAGCAGCGTTACTAGCGGGGGCTCCTACGAGCAGTACTTC. Translated: CASSVTSGGSYEQYF.

V is TRBV19 and J is TRBJ2-1; D is perhaps TRBD1 (5 bases). In germline, CDR1 is LNHDA, CDR2 SQIVND (reference sequence). V was trimmed by 1 base and J by 10 bases, leaving 14 bases between them. The CDR3 length is 14 residues. Here the CDR3 DNA reads TGTGCCAGTAGTATAGGTGAGCAGGGCCGGGAGCAGTTCTTC. Its translation is CASSIGEQGREQFF.

The J gene is TRBJ2-7, the V gene TRBV4-3; a weak D match, TRBD1 (6 bases). V lost 1 base to trimming and J lost 3 bases, with 10 bases between them. Germline V gene sequence: CDR1 LGHNA, CDR2 YSLEER. There are 14 residues in the CDR3. The CDR3 protein is CASSQGQAGYEQYF. For the CDR3, the DNA is TGCGCCAGCAGCCAAGGACAGGCCGGCTACGAGCAGTACTTC.

The chain combines TRBV7-2 with TRBJ2-1; weak D call: TRBD1 (6 bases). V gave up 1 base and J gave up 6 bases, with 25 bases separating them. Germline V lookup: CDR1 SGHTA, CDR2 FQGNSA. The CDR3 has 19 residues. CDR3 sequence reads: CASSLVRQARLSRANEQFF. In DNA, the CDR3 is TGTGCCAGCAGCTTAGTTCGACAGGCCCGACTCTCAAGGGCCAATGAGCAGTTCTTC.

The CDR3 reads CASNTGQGAVAGELFF. Written as DNA, the CDR3 is TGTGCCAGCAACACCGGGCAGGGGGCGGTAGCCGGGGAGCTGTTTTTT. This rearrangement joins TRBV4-2 to TRBJ2-2; 8 nucleotides match TRBD1. Trimming removed 7 bases from V and 6 bases from J; junction bases left unmatched: 13. Germline CDR1 is LGHNA and CDR2 is YNFKEQ. CDR3 length: 16 residues.

This chain uses TRBV10-3 with TRBJ2-3; tentatively, D is TRBD1 (8 bases). Germline assignment: CDR1 ENHRY and CDR2 SYGVKD. This CDR3 region has 16 residues. The V end lost 2 bases, the J end lost 2 bases, and 14 bases lay between the germline ends. The CDR3 reads CAISEHTGGVTDTQYF. The CDR3 nucleotides read TGTGCCATCAGTGAGCATACAGGGGGGGTCACAGATACGCAGTATTTT.

The chain uses TRBV6-5 and TRBJ1-2; D perhaps matches TRBD1 (6 bases). V gave up 5 bases and J gave up 8 bases, with 18 bases separating them. This CDR3 is built from 14 residues. Germline V CDR1 and CDR2: MNHEY, SVGAGI. The CDR3 DNA reads as TGTGCCAGCAGTCTAGTAGGGGACATAGAAGGCTACACCTTC. It codes for CASSLVGDIEGYTF.

The V call is TRBV4-1, the J call TRBJ1-6; no reliable D call. The CDR3 consists of 15 residues. Trimming cost V 1 base and J 8 bases, with 12 bases left between them. CDR1 is MGHRA, CDR2 YSYEKL, per germline. The CDR3, as DNA: TGCGCCAGCAGCCAAGGGGCTCCGTCCCATTCACCCCTCCACTTT. Translating gives CASSQGAPSHSPLHF.

The chain has TRBV27 and TRBJ2-5, with D possibly being TRBD2 (6 bases). Trimming pared 4 bases from V and 4 bases from J, leaving 16 bases between. Germline V CDR1 and CDR2: MNHEY, SMNVEV (reference sequence). CDR3 size: 15 residues. In DNA, the CDR3 is TGTGCCAGCAGTTCCCCCCTGGAGGGTGCAGAGACCCAGTACTTC. Translated, it gives CASSSPLEGAETQYF.

The chain has TRBV19 and TRBJ2-5; maybe TRBD2 (5 bases). This CDR3 is built from 15 residues. Per the germline V gene, CDR1 is LNHDA and CDR2 is SQIVND (reference sequence). Trimming removed 3 bases at V and 9 bases at J, with 20 bases between. The CDR3 sequence is CASSIRGTASEAQYF. The CDR3 DNA follows: TGTGCCAGTAGTATTCGGGGAACCGCGTCTGAGGCCCAGTACTTC.

The chain combines TRBV27 with TRBJ1-6; tentative D call: TRBD1 (5 bases). CDR1 is MNHEY and CDR2 is SMNVEV in the germline V gene (reference sequence). Trimming stripped 0 bases from V and 10 bases from J, with 13 bases between. The CDR3 runs 15 residues. CDR3 coding DNA: TGTGCCAGCAGTTTATCCGGGGGGGGAAGCTCACCCCTCCACTTT. Translated: CASSLSGGGSSPLHF.

The chain carries TRBV4-2 and TRBJ2-5, with 7 bases that match TRBD1. The CDR3 has 14 amino acids. With V trimmed by 0 bases and J by 9 bases, 7 bases remained unmatched. From germline, CDR1 is LGHNA and CDR2 YNFKEQ. DNA for the CDR3: TGTGCCAGCAGCCAAGATTGGCCCCAGGGGGCCCAGTACTTC. Amino acids: CASSQDWPQGAQYF.

The CDR3 DNA follows: TGTGCCAGCAGCTTAGTCGACTATCCGACAGATACGCAGTATTTT. The encoded protein is CASSLVDYPTDTQYF. This sequence joins TRBV7-2 and TRBJ2-3; a possible D gene is TRBD2 (5 bases). This CDR3 region has 15 residues. Trimming removed 1 base from V and 3 bases from J, with 11 bases in between. CDR1 SGHTA and CDR2 FQGNSA come from the germline V gene.

This clone occurred once. The rearrangement links TRBV6-6 to TRBJ2-7; TRBD1 might be the D (6 bases). This CDR3 is 15 amino acids long. Germline V gene sequence: CDR1 MNHNY, CDR2 SVGAGI (reference sequence). Deletions cut 5 bases from V and 0 bases from J, with 14 bases between. The CDR3, as DNA: TGTGCCAGCAGTCAAGACAGGCCCAGCTCCTACGAGCAGTACTTC. It is translated as CASSQDRPSSYEQYF.

This chain links TRBV18 with TRBJ2-5, with D tentatively TRBD2 (5 bases). CDR1 and CDR2 from the germline V gene are KGHSH and LQKENI. This CDR3 has 13 amino acids. The V end was cut by 5 bases, the J end by 5 bases, with 12 bases between. CDR3 loop: CASSAGSWETQYF. The CDR3 nucleotides are TGTGCCAGCTCAGCGGGCTCGTGGGAGACCCAGTACTTC.

V gene TRBV9 combines with J gene TRBJ2-1, with 7 bases lining up with TRBD2. V shed 4 bases, J shed 4 bases, and the junction held 11 bases outside the gene matches. CDR1 and CDR2 from the germline V gene are SGDLS and YYNGEE. This CDR3 is 16 amino acids long. CDR3 sequence reads: CASSRRASGEYNEQFF. As DNA, the CDR3 is TGTGCCAGCAGCCGTAGAGCTAGCGGAGAGTACAATGAGCAGTTCTTC.

The chain links TRBV11-2 to TRBJ1-6; 8 bases line up with TRBD1. V was clipped by 0 bases and J by 11 bases; unmatched bases: 9. CDR3 length equals 16 residues. Germline V gene lookup returns CDR1 SGHAT and CDR2 FQNNGV. The CDR3 nucleotides are TGTGCCAGCAGCTTAGATCGCAGGGGGCGATTTCCACCCCTCCACTTT. It is translated as CASSLDRRGRFPPLHF.

This chain joins TRBV19 and TRBJ2-1, with a weak D call TRBD1 (5 bases). This CDR3 region has 13 residues. Germline V gene data show CDR1 as LNHDA and CDR2 as SQIVND (reference sequence). The germline V and J ends were trimmed by 9 bases and 4 bases, with 13 bases remaining between them. DNA for the CDR3: TGTGCCAGCTCCAGGGTCCCTTACAATGAGCAGTTCTTC. This gives the protein CASSRVPYNEQFF.

In its sample, this clone was seen a few times. The V call is TRBV6-5, the J call TRBJ1-2, with 11 bases identical to TRBD1. Trimming removed 4 bases from V and 6 bases from J; junction bases left unmatched: 1. CDR3 length: 13 amino acids. CDR1 is MNHEY and CDR2 is SVGAGI in the germline V gene. This CDR3 is CASSWDRGDGYTF. DNA for the CDR3: TGTGCCAGCAGTTGGGACAGGGGGGATGGCTACACCTTC.

The chain joins TRBV9 to TRBJ2-2; possible D gene TRBD2, 5 bases. In germline, CDR1 is SGDLS, CDR2 YYNGEE. The V and J ends lost 0 bases and 1 base respectively, with 10 bases between them. The CDR3 is 16 amino acids. The CDR3 spells CASSVGPSWNTGELFF. The CDR3, as DNA: TGTGCCAGCAGCGTAGGCCCTAGCTGGAACACCGGGGAGCTGTTTTTT.